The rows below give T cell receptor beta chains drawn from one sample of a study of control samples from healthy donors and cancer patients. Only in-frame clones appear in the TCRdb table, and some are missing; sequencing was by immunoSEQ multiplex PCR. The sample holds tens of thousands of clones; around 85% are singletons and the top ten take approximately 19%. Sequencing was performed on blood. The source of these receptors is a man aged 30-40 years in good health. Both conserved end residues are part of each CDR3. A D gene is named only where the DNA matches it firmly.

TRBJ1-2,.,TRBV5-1,CASSPAPGQEYGYTF,TGCGCCAGCAGCCCGGCCCCGGGACAAGAGTATGGCTACACCTTC
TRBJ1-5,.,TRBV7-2,CASSPSRGYSNQPQHF,TGTGCCAGCAGCCCGAGCAGGGGATATAGCAATCAGCCCCAGCATTTT
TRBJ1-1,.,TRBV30,CAWRTDPGTEAFF,TGTGCCTGGAGAACAGACCCGGGCACTGAAGCTTTCTTT
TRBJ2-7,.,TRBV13,CASSSDIVTAEQYF,TGTGCCAGCAGCTCCGATATCGTTACCGCCGAGCAGTACTTC
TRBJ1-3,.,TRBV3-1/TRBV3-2,CASSQGSSLGNTIYF,TGTGCCAGCAGCCAAGGTAGCAGCCTTGGAAACACCATATATTTT
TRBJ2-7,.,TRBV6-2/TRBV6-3,CASSFAGRTYEQYF,TGTGCCAGCAGTTTTGCGGGACGGACCTACGAGCAGTACTTC
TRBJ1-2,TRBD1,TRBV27,CASRHRGLPYGYTF,TGTGCCAGCAGGCACAGGGGACTCCCCTATGGCTACACCTTC
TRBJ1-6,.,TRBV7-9,CASSKTTGMAYNSPLHF,TGTGCCAGCAGTAAAACAACAGGGATGGCCTATAATTCACCCCTCCACTTT
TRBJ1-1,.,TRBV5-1,CASRAPGNTEAFF,TGCGCCAGCAGGGCCCCAGGGAACACTGAAGCTTTCTTT
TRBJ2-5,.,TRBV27,CATGRDQETQYF,TGTGCCACAGGACGGGACCAAGAGACCCAGTACTTC
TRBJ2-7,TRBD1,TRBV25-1,CARPTSGGFMYEQYF,TGTGCCAGACCGACTTCAGGGGGCTTTATGTACGAGCAGTACTTC
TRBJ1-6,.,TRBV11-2,CASSLVRNSPLHF,TGTGCCAGCAGCTTAGTTCGGAATTCACCCCTCCACTTT
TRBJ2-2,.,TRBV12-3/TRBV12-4,CASSWTGNGELFF,TGTGCCAGCAGTTGGACCGGAAACGGGGAGCTGTTTTTT
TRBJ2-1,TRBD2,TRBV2,CASSGQRGNNEQFF,TGTGCCAGCAGTGGCCAGCGGGGGAACAATGAGCAGTTCTTC